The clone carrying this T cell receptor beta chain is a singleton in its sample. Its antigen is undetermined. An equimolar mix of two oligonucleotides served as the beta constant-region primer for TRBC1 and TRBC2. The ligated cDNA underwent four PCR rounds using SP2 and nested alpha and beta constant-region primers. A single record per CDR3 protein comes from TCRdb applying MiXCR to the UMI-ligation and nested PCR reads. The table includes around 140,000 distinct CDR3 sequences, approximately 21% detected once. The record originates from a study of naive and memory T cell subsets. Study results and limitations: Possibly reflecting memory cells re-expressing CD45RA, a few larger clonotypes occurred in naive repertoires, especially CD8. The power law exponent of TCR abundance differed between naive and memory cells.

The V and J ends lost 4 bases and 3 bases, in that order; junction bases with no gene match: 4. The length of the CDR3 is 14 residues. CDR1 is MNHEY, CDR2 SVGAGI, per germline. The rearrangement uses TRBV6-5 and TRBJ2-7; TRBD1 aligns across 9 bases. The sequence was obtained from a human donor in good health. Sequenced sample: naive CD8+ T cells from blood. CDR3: CASSWRQGDYEQYF. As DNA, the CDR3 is TGTGCCAGCAGTTGGAGACAGGGGGACTACGAGCAGTACTTC.